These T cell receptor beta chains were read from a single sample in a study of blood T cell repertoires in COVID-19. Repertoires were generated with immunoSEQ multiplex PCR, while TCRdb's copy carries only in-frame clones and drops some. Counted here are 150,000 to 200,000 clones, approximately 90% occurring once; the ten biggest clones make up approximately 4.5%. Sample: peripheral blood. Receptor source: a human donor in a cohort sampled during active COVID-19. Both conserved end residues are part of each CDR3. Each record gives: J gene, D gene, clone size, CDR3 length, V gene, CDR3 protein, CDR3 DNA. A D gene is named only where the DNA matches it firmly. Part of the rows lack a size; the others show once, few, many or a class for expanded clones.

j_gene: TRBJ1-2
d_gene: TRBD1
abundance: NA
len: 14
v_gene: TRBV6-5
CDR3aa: CASSSSGGSHGYTF
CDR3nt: TGTGCCAGCAGTTCGTCAGGGGGATCGCATGGCTACACCTTC

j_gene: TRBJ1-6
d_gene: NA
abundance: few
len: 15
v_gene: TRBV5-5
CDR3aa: CASSWGEIQNSPLHF
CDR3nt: TGTGCCAGCAGCTGGGGGGAGATCCAAAATTCACCCCTCCACTTT

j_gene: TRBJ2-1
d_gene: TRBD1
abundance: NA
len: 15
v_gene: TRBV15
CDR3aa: CATRHRDRGYNEQFF
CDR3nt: TGTGCCACCAGACACCGGGACAGGGGGTATAATGAGCAGTTCTTC

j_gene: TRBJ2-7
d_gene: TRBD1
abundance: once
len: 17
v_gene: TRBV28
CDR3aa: CASSLWGGTGTGVGQYF
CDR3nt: TGTGCCAGCAGTTTATGGGGGGGGACCGGGACAGGGGTAGGGCAGTACTTC

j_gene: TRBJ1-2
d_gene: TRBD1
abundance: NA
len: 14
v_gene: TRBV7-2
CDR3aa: CASSLVGQLYGYTF
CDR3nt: TGTGCCAGCAGCTTAGTGGGACAGCTCTATGGCTACACCTTC

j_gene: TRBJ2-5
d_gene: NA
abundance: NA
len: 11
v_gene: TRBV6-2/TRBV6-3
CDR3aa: CASSSLGTQYF
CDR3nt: TGTGCCAGCAGTTCCCTCGGGACCCAGTACTTC

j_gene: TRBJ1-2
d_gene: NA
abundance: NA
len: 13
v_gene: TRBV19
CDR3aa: CASSMGTNYGYTF
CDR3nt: TGTGCCAGTAGTATGGGGACAAACTATGGCTACACCTTC

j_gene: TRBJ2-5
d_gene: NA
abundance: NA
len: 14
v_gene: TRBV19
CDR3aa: CASSIRQAQETQYF
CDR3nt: TGTGCCAGTAGTATCCGACAAGCCCAAGAGACCCAGTACTTC

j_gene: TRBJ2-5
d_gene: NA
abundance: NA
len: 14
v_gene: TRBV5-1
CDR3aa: CASSLGGTEETQYF
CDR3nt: TGCGCCAGCAGCTTGGGCGGGACAGAAGAGACCCAGTACTTC

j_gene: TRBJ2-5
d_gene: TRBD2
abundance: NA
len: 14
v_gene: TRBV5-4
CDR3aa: CASSLAGGQETQYF
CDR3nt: TGTGCCAGCAGCTTGGCGGGGGGGCAAGAGACCCAGTACTTC

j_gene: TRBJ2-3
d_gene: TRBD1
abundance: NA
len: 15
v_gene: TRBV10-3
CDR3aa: CAIRIQGISTDTQYF
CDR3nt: TGTGCCATCAGAATACAGGGGATTTCAACAGATACGCAGTATTTT

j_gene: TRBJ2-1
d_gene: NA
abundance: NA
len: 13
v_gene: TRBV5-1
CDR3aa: CASSLGLNNEQFF
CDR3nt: TGCGCCAGCAGCTTGGGGCTGAACAATGAGCAGTTCTTC

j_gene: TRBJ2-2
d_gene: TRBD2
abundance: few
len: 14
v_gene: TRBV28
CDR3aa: CASNEAGGTGELFF
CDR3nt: TGTGCCAGCAATGAAGCGGGAGGGACCGGGGAGCTGTTTTTT

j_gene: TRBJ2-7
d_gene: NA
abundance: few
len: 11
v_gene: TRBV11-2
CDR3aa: CASSPQTGQYF
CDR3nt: TGTGCCAGCAGCCCCCAGACAGGGCAGTACTTC

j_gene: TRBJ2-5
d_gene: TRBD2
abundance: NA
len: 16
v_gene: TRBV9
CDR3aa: CASSVASGGAKETQYF
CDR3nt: TGTGCCAGCAGCGTAGCTAGCGGGGGGGCCAAAGAGACCCAGTACTTC

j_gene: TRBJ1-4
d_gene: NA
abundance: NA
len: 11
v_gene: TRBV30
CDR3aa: CAWSVSVELFF
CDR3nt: TGTGCCTGGAGTGTATCAGTCGAACTGTTTTTT

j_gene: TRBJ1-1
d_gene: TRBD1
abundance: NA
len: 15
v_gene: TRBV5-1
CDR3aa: CASSLEGAGFNEAFF
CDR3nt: TGCGCCAGCAGCTTGGAGGGGGCAGGGTTTAATGAAGCTTTCTTT

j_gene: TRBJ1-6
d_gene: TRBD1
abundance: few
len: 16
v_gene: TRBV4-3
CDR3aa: CASSQKPGQGNSPLHF
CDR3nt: TGCGCCAGCAGCCAGAAACCGGGACAGGGTAATTCACCCCTCCACTTT

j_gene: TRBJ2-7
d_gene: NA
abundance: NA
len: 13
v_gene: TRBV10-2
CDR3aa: CASSVGTVYEQYF
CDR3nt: TGCGCCAGCAGTGTTGGGACTGTCTACGAGCAGTACTTC

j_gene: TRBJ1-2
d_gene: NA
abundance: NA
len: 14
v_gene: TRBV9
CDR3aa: CASSVDLVPYGYTF
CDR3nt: TGTGCCAGCAGCGTAGACTTAGTACCCTATGGCTACACCTTC

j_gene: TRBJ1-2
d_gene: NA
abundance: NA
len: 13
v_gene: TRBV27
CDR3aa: CASTLGPSGGYTF
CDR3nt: TGTGCCAGCACCCTTGGGCCCTCGGGGGGCTACACCTTC

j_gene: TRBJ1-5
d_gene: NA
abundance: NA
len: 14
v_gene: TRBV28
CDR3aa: CASSSRDFIQPQHF
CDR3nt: TGTGCCAGCAGTTCTCGGGACTTTATTCAGCCCCAGCATTTT

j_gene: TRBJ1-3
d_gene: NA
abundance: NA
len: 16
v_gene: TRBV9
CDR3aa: CASSPEAGAGGNTIYF
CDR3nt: TGTGCCAGCAGCCCCGAAGCAGGGGCTGGTGGAAACACCATATATTTT

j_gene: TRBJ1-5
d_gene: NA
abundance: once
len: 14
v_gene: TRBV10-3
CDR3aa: CAISESITDQPQHF
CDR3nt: TGTGCCATCAGTGAGTCGATTACAGATCAGCCCCAGCATTTT

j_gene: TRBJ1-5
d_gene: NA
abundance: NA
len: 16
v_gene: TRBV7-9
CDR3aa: CASSRASGDSNQPQHF
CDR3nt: TGTGCCAGCAGCCGCGCCTCAGGGGATAGCAATCAGCCCCAGCATTTT

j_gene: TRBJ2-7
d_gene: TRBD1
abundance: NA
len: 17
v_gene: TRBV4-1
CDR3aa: CASSPMFQGQGYHEQYF
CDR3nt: TGCGCCAGCAGCCCAATGTTCCAGGGACAGGGGTACCACGAGCAGTACTTC

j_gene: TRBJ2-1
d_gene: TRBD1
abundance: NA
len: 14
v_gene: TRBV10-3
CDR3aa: CAISVQDRDNEQFF
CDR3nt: TGTGCCATCAGTGTCCAGGACAGGGACAATGAGCAGTTCTTC

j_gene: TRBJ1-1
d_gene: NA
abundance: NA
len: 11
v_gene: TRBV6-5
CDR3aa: CALSEVGEAFF
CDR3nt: TGTGCCTTATCCGAGGTTGGTGAAGCTTTCTTT

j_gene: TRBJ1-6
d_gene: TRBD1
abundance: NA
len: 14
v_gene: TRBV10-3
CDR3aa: CAIRGTGLNSPLHF
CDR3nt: TGTGCCATCAGGGGGACAGGGTTGAATTCACCCCTCCACTTT

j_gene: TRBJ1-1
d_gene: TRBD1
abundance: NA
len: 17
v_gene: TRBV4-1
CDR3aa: CASSPGQGLERNTEAFF
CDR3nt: TGCGCCAGCAGCCCCGGACAGGGGCTCGAAAGGAACACTGAAGCTTTCTTT

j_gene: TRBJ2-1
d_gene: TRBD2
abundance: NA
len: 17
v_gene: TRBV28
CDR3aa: CASSLLISGRPYNEQFF
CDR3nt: TGTGCCAGCAGTTTACTTATTAGCGGGAGACCCTACAATGAGCAGTTCTTC

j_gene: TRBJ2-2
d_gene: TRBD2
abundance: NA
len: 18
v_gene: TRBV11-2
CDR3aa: CASSGSGGDPWNTGELFF
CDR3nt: TGTGCCAGCAGCGGGAGCGGGGGGGACCCTTGGAACACCGGGGAGCTGTTTTTT

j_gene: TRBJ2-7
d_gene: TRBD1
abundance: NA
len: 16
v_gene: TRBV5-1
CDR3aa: CASSWGPGQGGHEQYF
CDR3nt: TGCGCCAGCAGCTGGGGGCCGGGACAGGGAGGCCACGAGCAGTACTTC

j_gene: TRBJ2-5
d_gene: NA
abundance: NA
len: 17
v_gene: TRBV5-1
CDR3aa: CASSLGQGGPNQETQYF
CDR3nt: TGCGCCAGCAGCTTGGGCCAGGGAGGCCCTAACCAAGAGACCCAGTACTTC

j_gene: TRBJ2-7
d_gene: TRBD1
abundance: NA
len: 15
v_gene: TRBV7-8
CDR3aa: CASSLGTGGISEQYF
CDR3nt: TGTGCCAGCAGCTTAGGCACAGGGGGCATAAGCGAGCAGTACTTC

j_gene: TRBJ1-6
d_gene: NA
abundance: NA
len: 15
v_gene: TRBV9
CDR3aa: CASSVAPDSNSPLHF
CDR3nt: TGTGCCAGCAGCGTAGCGCCGGACAGCAATTCACCCCTCCACTTT

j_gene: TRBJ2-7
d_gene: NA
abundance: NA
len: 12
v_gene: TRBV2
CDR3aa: CASTRDIYEQYF
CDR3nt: TGTGCCAGCACCAGGGACATCTACGAGCAGTACTTC

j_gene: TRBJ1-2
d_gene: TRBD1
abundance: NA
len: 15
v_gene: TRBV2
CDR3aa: CASSASPLGGRGYTF
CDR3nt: TGTGCCAGCAGTGCCAGCCCATTAGGGGGCCGTGGCTACACCTTC

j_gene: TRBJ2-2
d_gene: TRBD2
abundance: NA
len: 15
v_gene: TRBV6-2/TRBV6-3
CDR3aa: CASSSLAANTGELFF
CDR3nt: TGTGCCAGCAGTTCACTAGCGGCGAACACCGGGGAGCTGTTTTTT

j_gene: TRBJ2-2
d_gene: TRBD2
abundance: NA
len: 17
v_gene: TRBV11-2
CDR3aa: CASSLSGAGGPTGELFF
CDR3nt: TGTGCCAGCAGCTTATCGGGAGCGGGGGGGCCCACCGGGGAGCTGTTTTTT

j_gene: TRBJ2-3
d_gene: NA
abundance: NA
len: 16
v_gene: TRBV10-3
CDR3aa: CAISGGRGGGSDTQYF
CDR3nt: TGTGCCATCAGTGGTGGGAGAGGAGGAGGGTCAGATACGCAGTATTTT

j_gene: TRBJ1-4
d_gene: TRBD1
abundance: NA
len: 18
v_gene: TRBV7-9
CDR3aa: CASSFSDRGPATNEKLFF
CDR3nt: TGTGCCAGCAGCTTCTCAGACAGGGGGCCTGCAACTAATGAAAAACTGTTTTTT